These T cell receptor beta chains were read from a single sample in a study of a mutant IDH1 vaccine in newly diagnosed glioma. Sequencing used immunoSEQ multiplex PCR; TCRdb keeps in-frame clones, though not all of them. The table has 9,500 to 12,000 clones, approximately 90% seen once. Their antigens are not known. The source material was PBMCs, sampled from a glioma patient whose treatment included an IDH1 peptide vaccine. Receptors were obtained from a woman aged 40 to 50 with glioma. Some clones in this sample may be carry-over from other donors' samples. The CDR3 runs from the conserved cysteine through the conserved F or W. The D gene is left open where the match is weak. The size field is filled for only some rows; it gives once, few, many or a size class.

>TRBV5-6|.|TRBJ2-5|large
CASSLSGRRQETQYF
TGTGCCAGCAGCTTGTCGGGAAGACGGCAAGAGACCCAGTACTTC
>TRBV6-1|.|TRBJ2-7|.
CASSDRGDSYEQYF
TGTGCCAGCAGTGATAGGGGTGATTCCTACGAGCAGTACTTC
>TRBV6-1|.|TRBJ1-6|.
CASSVFGTDNSPLHF
TGTGCCAGCAGTGTCTTCGGGACGGATAATTCACCCCTCCACTTT
>TRBV2|TRBD1|TRBJ1-5|.
CASSPNRDRGKQPQHF
TGTGCCAGCAGTCCAAACCGGGACAGGGGCAAGCAGCCCCAGCATTTT
>TRBV28|.|TRBJ1-2|.
CASSLEHYGYTF
TGTGCCAGCAGTTTAGAGCATTATGGCTACACCTTC
>TRBV6-6|TRBD2|TRBJ2-7|.
CASSGSSGGNYEQYF
TGTGCCAGCAGTGGCTCTAGCGGGGGGAACTACGAGCAGTACTTC
>TRBV4-1|.|TRBJ2-7|.
CASSHTVGEQYF
TGCGCCAGCAGCCACACCGTCGGCGAGCAGTACTTC
>TRBV18|TRBD1|TRBJ1-5|.
CASSPFSGTGNQPQHF
TGTGCCAGCTCACCATTTTCCGGGACAGGCAATCAGCCCCAGCATTTT
>TRBV15|TRBD1|TRBJ1-1|once
CATSSDRTGGRAFF
TGTGCCACCAGCTCTGACCGGACAGGGGGCAGAGCTTTCTTT
>TRBV13|TRBD1|TRBJ1-2|.
CASSLTGANYGYTF
TGTGCCAGCAGCTTAACAGGGGCTAACTATGGCTACACCTTC
>TRBV6-5|TRBD1|TRBJ2-7|.
CASRPGTGFYEQYF
TGTGCCAGCAGGCCCGGGACAGGGTTCTACGAGCAGTACTTC
>TRBV27|.|TRBJ2-5|.
CASRSFPGPGETQYF
TGTGCCAGCAGATCGTTTCCGGGTCCGGGGGAGACCCAGTACTTC
>TRBV7-9|TRBD1|TRBJ2-7|.
CASSSSGQGASGEQYF
TGTGCCAGCAGCTCCTCAGGACAGGGGGCATCGGGCGAGCAGTACTTC
>TRBV4-1|.|TRBJ2-6|.
CASSQPRASGANVLTF
TGCGCCAGCAGCCAACCCCGGGCGTCTGGGGCCAACGTCCTGACTTTC
>TRBV15|TRBD1|TRBJ2-3|.
CATSRGDRGADTQYF
TGTGCCACCAGCAGGGGGGACAGGGGCGCAGATACGCAGTATTTT
>TRBV10-3|TRBD2|TRBJ2-1|.
CAISPTGGRVNEQFF
TGTGCCATCAGTCCGACGGGGGGAAGGGTCAATGAGCAGTTCTTC
>TRBV15|.|TRBJ1-5|.
CATSRDSYNQPQHF
TGTGCCACCAGCAGAGACAGTTACAATCAGCCCCAGCATTTT
>TRBV7-2|TRBD2|TRBJ2-7|.
CASSLVSTAGAGTYEQYF
TGTGCCAGCAGCTTAGTGTCGACGGCGGGAGCAGGGACCTACGAGCAGTACTTC
>TRBV30|.|TRBJ2-7|once
CAWSVLLRDEQYF
TGTGCCTGGAGTGTACTTCTGAGGGACGAGCAGTACTTC
>TRBV6-6|TRBD1|TRBJ1-4|.
CASNSGTGGEKLFF
TGTGCCAGCAATTCCGGGACAGGGGGTGAAAAACTGTTTTTT
>TRBV27|.|TRBJ1-1|few
CASSPHGSTEAFF
TGTGCCAGCAGTCCCCACGGGAGTACTGAAGCTTTCTTT
>TRBV19|.|TRBJ1-2|.
CASSMSSGTNYGYTF
TGTGCCAGTAGTATGTCGTCTGGGACTAACTATGGCTACACCTTC
>TRBV18|.|TRBJ2-7|.
CASSRTGYEQYF
TGTGCCAGCTCCCGAACGGGCTACGAGCAGTACTTC